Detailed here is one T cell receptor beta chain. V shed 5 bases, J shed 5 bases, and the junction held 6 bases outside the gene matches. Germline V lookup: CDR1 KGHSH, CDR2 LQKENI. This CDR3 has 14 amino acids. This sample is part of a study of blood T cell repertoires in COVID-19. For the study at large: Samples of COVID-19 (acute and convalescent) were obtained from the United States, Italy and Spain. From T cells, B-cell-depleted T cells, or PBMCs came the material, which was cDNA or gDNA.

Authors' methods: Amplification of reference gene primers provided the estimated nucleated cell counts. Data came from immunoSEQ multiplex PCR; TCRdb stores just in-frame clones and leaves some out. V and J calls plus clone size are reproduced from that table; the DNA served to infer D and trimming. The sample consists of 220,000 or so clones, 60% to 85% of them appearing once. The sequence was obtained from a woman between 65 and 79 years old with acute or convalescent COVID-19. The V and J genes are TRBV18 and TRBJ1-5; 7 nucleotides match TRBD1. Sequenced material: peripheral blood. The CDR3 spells CASSGQETYQPQHF. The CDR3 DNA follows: TGTGCCAGCTCAGGACAGGAGACTTATCAGCCCCAGCATTTT.